The 27 T cell receptor beta chains given below trace back to one sample, sequenced in a study of graft-versus-host responses after intestinal transplantation. What these receptors recognize is not known. TCRdb's table, derived via immunoSEQ multiplex PCR, lists solely in-frame clones and lacks some. This table holds some 100,000 clones, less than 95% found once. Source: unstimulated CD8+ T cells sorted from spleen or lymph node cells, taken before transplant. The receptors were sampled from a human donor who was the organ donor for an intestinal transplant.

V is TRBV28 and J is TRBJ2-7; 7 positions match TRBD1. The V segment lost 1 base and the J segment 3 bases; nucleotides outside the gene matches: 6. The germline V gene has CDR1 MDHEN and CDR2 SYDVKM. The CDR3 has 15 residues. This CDR3 reads CASSLYRGMDYEQYF. The CDR3 DNA follows: TGTGCCAGCAGTTTATACAGGGGAATGGACTACGAGCAGTACTTC.

The chain's CDR3 is CASSSTGQMNTEAFF. The CDR3 DNA reads as TGTGCCAGCAGCTCGACGGGACAGATGAACACTGAAGCTTTCTTT. This chain joins TRBV13 and TRBJ1-1, with 7 bases matching TRBD1. Per germline, CDR1 PRHDT and CDR2 FYEKMQ (reference sequence). V trimming: 4 bases; J trimming: 0 bases; junction bases outside the gene matches: 5. This CDR3 contains 15 residues.

The chain couples TRBV27 to TRBJ2-1; a possible D gene is TRBD2 (5 bases). Looked up from germline, CDR1 is MNHEY and CDR2 is SMNVEV (reference sequence). V was trimmed by 5 bases and J by 4 bases, leaving 12 bases between them. CDR3 length equals 14 residues. In nucleotides, the CDR3 is TGTGCCAGCAGTACATGGCGGGCATACAATGAGCAGTTCTTC. Protein: CASSTWRAYNEQFF.

This clone appeared once. Written as DNA, the CDR3 is TGTGCCAGCAGCTACGGGACAGGGTCGGGTGAAAAACTGTTTTTT. Amino acid sequence: CASSYGTGSGEKLFF. The chain links TRBV5-8 to TRBJ1-4; 9 nucleotides align to TRBD1. Trimming removed 3 bases from V and 7 bases from J; junction bases left unmatched: 7. The CDR3 covers 15 residues. CDR1 is SGHTS and CDR2 is YDEGEE in the germline V gene. Full variable domain (remainder filled in from reference TRBV5-8 and TRBJ1-4): EAGVTQSPTHLIKTRGQQATLRCSPISGHTSVYWYQQALGLGLQFLLWYDEGEERNRGNFPPRFSGRQFPNYSSELNVNALELEDSALYLCASSYGTGSGEKLFFGSGTQLSVL.

This rearrangement joins TRBV30 to TRBJ2-1; 14 bases line up with TRBD2. Germline lookup yields CDR1 GTSNPN and CDR2 SVGIG (reference sequence). This CDR3 region has 17 residues. The J segment lost 5 bases and the V segment lost 5 bases, leaving 11 bases of the junction unmatched. DNA for the CDR3: TGTGCCTGGGCGCCGGGACTAGCGGGGGACCTCGACAATGAGCAGTTCTTC. Translated, it gives CAWAPGLAGDLDNEQFF.

The chain combines TRBV27 with TRBJ1-4; D remains ambiguous. The CDR3 is 13 amino acids. Between the trimmed V and J ends, which lost 7 bases and 8 bases, there was a span of 14 bases. Germline V CDR1 and CDR2: MNHEY, SMNVEV (reference sequence). The CDR3 DNA reads as TGTGCCAGCACGGGAGGGTTGGGGGAAAAACTGTTTTTT. Translating it yields CASTGGLGEKLFF.

The chain employs TRBV4-2 and TRBJ2-5; D might be TRBD1 (6 bases). Trimming pared 3 bases from V and 2 bases from J, leaving 16 bases between. The CDR3 has 16 amino acids. The germline gives CDR1 LGHNA, CDR2 YNFKEQ. The CDR3 protein is CASSQTGVGTQETQYF. DNA of the CDR3: TGTGCCAGCAGCCAGACGGGCGTGGGGACACAAGAGACCCAGTACTTC.

The genes are TRBV9 and TRBJ2-1, with D perhaps TRBD1 (6 bases). The CDR3 length is 17 residues. Germline-derived CDR1 and CDR2 are SGDLS and YYNGEE. Trimming took 0 bases from V and 4 from J, leaving 17 bases between them. The CDR3 reads CASSVVQWGPTYNEQFF. The CDR3 DNA sequence: TGTGCCAGCAGCGTAGTACAGTGGGGGCCCACGTACAATGAGCAGTTCTTC.

V usage is TRBV19 and J usage is TRBJ2-2; 9 bases align to TRBD1. The CDR3 length is 15 residues. CDR1 and CDR2 (germline): LNHDA, SQIVND (reference sequence). Trimming cost V 4 bases and J 3 bases; bases outside gene matches: 3. The CDR3 loop reads CASSNRGRYTGELFF. The DNA of the CDR3 is TGTGCCAGTAGTAACAGGGGGCGCTACACCGGGGAGCTGTTTTTT.

The rearrangement links TRBV6-5 to TRBJ2-3, with 7 bases matching TRBD2. CDR1 and CDR2 (germline): MNHEY, SVGAGI. Unmatched junction bases numbered 8, after V lost 6 bases and J lost 2 bases. This CDR3 is built from 15 residues. The CDR3 sequence: CASSLLRGITDTQYF. The DNA for the CDR3 is TGTGCCAGCAGCCTACTGCGGGGGATCACAGATACGCAGTATTTT.

The CDR3 spells CASSPGGQPQHF. CDR3 bases: TGTGCCAGCAGCCCAGGGGGTCAGCCCCAGCATTTT. The chain is built from TRBV28 and TRBJ1-5; 7 nucleotides line up with TRBD1. Trimming at V came to 6 bases and at J to 6 bases, leaving 2 bases not matched to a gene. The CDR3 is 12 residues long. Per germline, CDR1 MDHEN and CDR2 SYDVKM.

V is TRBV5-1 and J is TRBJ2-7; D gene uncertain. Per the germline V gene, CDR1 is SGHRS and CDR2 is YFSETQ. CDR3 length: 14 amino acids. V lost 4 bases to trimming and J lost 3 bases, with 14 bases between them. CDR3 amino acids: CASSVGLGDYEQYF. CDR3 nucleotide sequence: TGCGCCAGCAGCGTGGGGTTGGGCGACTACGAGCAGTACTTC.

This clone has only one observation. The chain is built from TRBV23-1 and TRBJ1-5; no reliable D call. TRBV23-1 is placed among ORFs of uncertain function. The CDR3 extends over 21 amino acids. Deletions cut 3 bases from V and 9 bases from J, with 36 bases between. This CDR3 reads CASSHTLRGQRRVLLIWPQHF. The DNA for the CDR3 is TGCGCCAGCAGTCACACCCTTCGCGGGCAGCGGAGGGTTCTGCTAATATGGCCCCAGCATTTT.

The rearrangement uses TRBV13 and TRBJ2-3; D may be TRBD2 (6 bases). This CDR3 has 14 residues. The ends were cut back, 4 bases at V and 2 bases at J, with 10 bases in the middle. Germline assignment: CDR1 PRHDT and CDR2 FYEKMQ (reference sequence). CDR3: CASSSRDFTDTQYF. The CDR3 DNA is TGTGCCAGCAGCTCTAGGGACTTCACAGATACGCAGTATTTT.

The chain joins TRBV30 to TRBJ1-1, with 7 bases aligning to TRBD1. The V segment lost 1 base and the J segment 11 bases; nucleotides outside the gene matches: 22. The CDR3 totals 17 residues. Germline values: CDR1 GTSNPN, CDR2 SVGIG (reference sequence). The CDR3 reads CAWSEPRTGWDRSAAFF. In nucleotides, the CDR3 is TGTGCCTGGAGTGAACCCAGGACAGGTTGGGATAGGAGTGCGGCTTTCTTT.

This clone was detected a few times. V usage is TRBV7-9 and J usage is TRBJ2-1, with D hard to call. V gave up 4 bases and J gave up 9 bases, with 7 bases separating them. The CDR3 extends over 11 amino acids. The V gene's germline CDR1 is SEHNR and CDR2 FQNEAQ (reference sequence). The CDR3 nucleotides read TGTGCCAGCAGCTGGTCGGGTGAGCAGTTCTTC. Its protein is CASSWSGEQFF.

The chain combines TRBV5-1 with TRBJ2-1, with D tentatively TRBD2 (5 bases). CDR1 and CDR2 (germline): SGHRS, YFSETQ. V was pared by 7 bases and J by 10 bases, with 15 bases between. The CDR3 consists of 12 residues. The DNA of the CDR3 is TGCGCCAGCTCCGGACTCTCCGTCGAGCAGTTCTTC. Its translation: CASSGLSVEQFF.

The chain carries TRBV5-4 and TRBJ1-1; D gene ambiguous. Germline-derived CDR1 and CDR2 are SGHNT and YYREEE (reference sequence). The CDR3 spans 13 residues. V was cut by 8 bases and J by 0 bases, with 11 bases left in between. The CDR3 spells CASHDTVNTEAFF. For the CDR3, the DNA is TGTGCCAGTCACGACACAGTGAACACTGAAGCTTTCTTT.

The chain joins TRBV29-1 to TRBJ2-2, with TRBD2 identical over 11 bases. CDR1 and CDR2 from the germline V gene are SQVTM and ANQGSEA. The CDR3 sequence is 16 residues long. The DNA for the CDR3 is TGCCCGAGGCTACTAGCGGGGGCCAGGAGCACCGGGGAGCTGTTTTTT. This sequence encodes CPRLLAGARSTGELFF.

This clone was seen once. The CDR3 sequence: CASSLSAYSSGELEQYF. CDR3 sequence (DNA): TGTGCCAGCAGTTTATCCGCATATAGCTCGGGAGAGCTCGAGCAGTACTTC. The rearrangement joins TRBV27 to TRBJ2-7, with a tentative D call TRBD2 (6 bases). CDR3 length equals 17 residues. V shed 0 bases and J shed 6 bases, with 21 bases lying between them. Germline lookup yields CDR1 MNHEY and CDR2 SMNVEV (reference sequence).

The genes are TRBV5-5 and TRBJ2-7; 10 nucleotides line up with TRBD1. Germline CDR1 reads SGHKS; CDR2 reads YYEKEE (reference sequence). After removal of 2 bases from V and 1 base from J, the junction contained 3 bases not matched to a gene. This CDR3 has 15 residues. CDR3: CASSFGQGVSYEQYF. The CDR3 DNA is TGTGCCAGCAGCTTCGGACAGGGGGTTTCCTACGAGCAGTACTTC.

This sequence joins TRBV2 and TRBJ2-1, with TRBD2 as a possible D gene (7 bases). The V end lost 8 bases, the J end lost 6 bases, and 17 bases lay between the germline ends. This CDR3 spans 14 amino acids. Germline CDR1 is SNHLY and CDR2 is FYNNEI. The CDR3 here is CASYEGGASNEQFF. DNA of the CDR3: TGTGCCAGCTACGAGGGGGGGGCGTCCAATGAGCAGTTCTTC.

This clone was detected once. V is TRBV6-5 and J is TRBJ2-1, with 8 positions matching TRBD1. Germline trimming cut 6 bases from V and 5 bases from J; bases unmatched to any gene: 6. Germline CDR1 and CDR2: MNHEY and SVGAGI. There are 14 residues in the CDR3. CDR3 loop: CASSRTQGDNEQFF. The CDR3 nucleotides are TGTGCCAGCAGCCGAACACAGGGGGACAATGAGCAGTTCTTC.

The J gene is TRBJ1-2, the V gene TRBV2; TRBD1 agrees at 9 bases. Germline loops: CDR1 SNHLY, CDR2 FYNNEI. Losses at the gene ends were 6 bases for V and 2 bases for J; bases not matched to a gene: 7. The CDR3 is 15 residues long. The CDR3: CASSGGTGRNYGYTF. The CDR3 DNA sequence: TGTGCCAGCAGCGGGGGGACAGGGCGAAACTATGGCTACACCTTC. The variable domain in full, completed from reference TRBV2 and TRBJ1-2, reads EPEVTQTPSHQVTQMGQEVILRCVPISNHLYFYWYRQILGQKVEFLVSFYNNEISEKSEIFDDQFSVERPDGSNFTLKIRSTKLEDSAMYFCASSGGTGRNYGYTFGSGTRLTVV.

This chain connects TRBV7-9 to TRBJ1-1; possibly TRBD1 for D (5 bases). Germline V gene data show CDR1 as SEHNR and CDR2 as FQNEAQ (reference sequence). The CDR3 is 14 amino acids. Trimming took 1 base from V and 3 from J, leaving 9 bases between them. The CDR3 DNA is TGTGCCAGCAGCTTAGTGGGGCAGCACACTGAAGCTTTCTTT. This codes for CASSLVGQHTEAFF. Drawing the rest from reference TRBV7-9 and TRBJ1-1, the complete variable domain is DTGVSQNPRHKITKRGQNVTFRCDPISEHNRLYWYRQTLGQGPEFLTYFQNEAQLEKSRLLSDRFSAERPKGSFSTLEIQRTEQGDSAMYLCASSLVGQHTEAFFGQGTRLTVV.

This sequence joins TRBV9 and TRBJ2-7; no definite D call. In germline, CDR1 is SGDLS, CDR2 YYNGEE. The germline V and J ends were trimmed by 4 bases and 3 bases, with 17 bases remaining between them. The CDR3 length is 15 residues. CDR3 residues: CASSSDRSADYEQYF. The CDR3 nucleotides are TGTGCCAGCAGCTCCGATAGGTCGGCGGACTACGAGCAGTACTTC.

The CDR3 nucleotides are TGCAGCGTGTACTCTCCCGAATCCCTTTTCGATGAGCAGTTCTTC. Amino acid sequence: CSVYSPESLFDEQFF. This chain connects TRBV29-1 to TRBJ2-1; D not certain. CDR3 size: 15 residues. The V end lost 6 bases, the J end lost 8 bases, and 23 bases lay between the germline ends. Germline V gene lookup returns CDR1 SQVTM and CDR2 ANQGSEA.